Given below is one T cell receptor beta chain in context. As yet, its antigen is unknown. Uncontrolled infection, other autoimmune disease, pregnancy or lactation excluded patients. Clinical symptoms, serum thyroxine and TRAb, thyroid ultrasound and orbital computed tomography together formed the diagnostic basis. There were TCR beta CDR3 regions amplified from RNA transcripts. The HTBI set primed first-round TCR CDR3 RT-PCR. TCRdb reanalysed the multiplex PCR reads using MiXCR and keeps one entry per CDR3 protein. The table shows about 540,000 distinct CDR3 sequences, with about 43% occurring only once. Germline-derived CDR1 and CDR2 are SGHAT and FQDESV (reference sequence). CDR3 length: 14 amino acids. V was cut by 0 bases and J by 9 bases, with 9 bases left in between. This specimen belongs to a study of T cells in Graves' hyperthyroidism and ophthalmopathy. Findings of the study overall: Blood also showed most of the thyroid clonotypes that were expanded above 0.001. Ophthalmopathy was distinguished from stable hyperthyroidism by 13 V-J signatures.

Material for sequencing was peripheral blood or thyroid tissue (not recorded which). The origin of this receptor is a woman aged 18-29 years with Graves' hyperthyroidism. This chain links TRBV11-1 with TRBJ2-6, with D possibly TRBD2 on 7 matching bases. The CDR3 loop reads CASSLAGGLNVLTF. CDR3 nucleotides: TGTGCCAGCAGCTTAGCGGGGGGGCTCAACGTCCTGACTTTC.